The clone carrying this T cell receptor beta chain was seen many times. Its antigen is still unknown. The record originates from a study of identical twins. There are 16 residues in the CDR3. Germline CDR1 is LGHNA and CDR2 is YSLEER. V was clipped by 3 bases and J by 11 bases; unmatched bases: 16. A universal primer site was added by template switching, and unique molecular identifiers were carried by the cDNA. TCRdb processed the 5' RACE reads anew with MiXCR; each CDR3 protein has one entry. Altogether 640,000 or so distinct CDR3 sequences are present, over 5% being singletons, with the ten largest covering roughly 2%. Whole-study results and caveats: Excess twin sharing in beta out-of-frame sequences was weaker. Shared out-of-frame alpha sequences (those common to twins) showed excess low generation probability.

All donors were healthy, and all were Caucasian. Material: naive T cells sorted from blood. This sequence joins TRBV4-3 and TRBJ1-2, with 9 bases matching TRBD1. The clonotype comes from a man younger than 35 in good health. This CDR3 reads CASSHADRDRDPGYTF. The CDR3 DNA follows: TGCGCCAGCAGCCATGCAGACCGGGACAGGGACCCCGGGTACACCTTC.